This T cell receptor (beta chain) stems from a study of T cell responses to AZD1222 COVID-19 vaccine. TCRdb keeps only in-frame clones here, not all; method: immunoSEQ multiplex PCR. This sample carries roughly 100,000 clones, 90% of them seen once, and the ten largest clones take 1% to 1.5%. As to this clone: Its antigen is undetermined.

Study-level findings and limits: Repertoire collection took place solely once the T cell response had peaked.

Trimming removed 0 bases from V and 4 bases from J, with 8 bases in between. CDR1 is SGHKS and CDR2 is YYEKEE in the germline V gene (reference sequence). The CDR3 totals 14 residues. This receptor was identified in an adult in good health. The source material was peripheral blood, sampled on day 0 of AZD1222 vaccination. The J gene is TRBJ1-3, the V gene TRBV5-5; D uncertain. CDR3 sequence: CASSLGPLGNTIYF. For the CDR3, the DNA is TGTGCCAGCAGCTTGGGACCGTTAGGAAACACCATATATTTT.